These 2 T cell receptor beta chains came from one sample sequenced in a study of T cell repertoires in cytomegalovirus infection. TCRdb reprocessed the reads with MiXCR, giving one entry per CDR3 protein. Of tens of thousands of distinct CDR3 sequences in the sample, about 48% are singletons; the top ten hold around 90%. Their target antigens are unknown. Here the sequenced sample was CD8+ T cells from cultured PBMCs, taken from culture after CMV antigen stimulation. These receptors came from a human donor in good health (CMV status not recorded). Some clones in this sample may be carry-over from other donors' samples.

Only a few counts were recorded for this clonotype. V usage is TRBV27 and J usage is TRBJ2-2, with D perhaps matching TRBD2 (6 bases). Germline-derived CDR1 and CDR2 are MNHEY and SMNVEV (reference sequence). Between the trimmed V and J ends, which lost 8 bases and 6 bases, there was a span of 10 bases. CDR3 length equals 12 residues. The chain's CDR3 is CASGWDSGELFF. The CDR3 DNA reads as TGTGCCAGCGGGTGGGACTCCGGGGAGCTGTTTTTT.

Comments on this clonotype: This may stem from a read error, because a much larger clone lies one nucleotide away. The chain uses TRBV11-2 and TRBJ1-3, with unresolved D. This CDR3 has 12 amino acids. Germline CDR1 and CDR2: SGHAT and FQNNGV. The V gene lost 0 bases and the J gene lost 4 bases, with 1 base spanning the gap. The CDR3 region is CASSLEGNTIYF. CDR3 bases: TGTGCCAGCAGCTTAGAAGGAAACACCATATATTTT.